What follows are 5 T cell receptor beta chains derived from one specimen sequenced in a study of CDR3 diversity in severe acne. A single record per CDR3 protein comes from TCRdb applying MiXCR to the PCR reads. The sample lists fewer than 100,000 distinct CDR3 sequences, 50% to 65% seen once, with over 11% in the top ten. Material: blood. All receptors derive from a male donor in good health, without acne.

The chain employs TRBV29-1 and TRBJ2-1, with 12 bases aligning to TRBD2. V trimming: 6 bases; J trimming: 5 bases; junction bases outside the gene matches: 8. CDR3 length: 15 amino acids. Germline values: CDR1 SQVTM, CDR2 ANQGSEA. CDR3 loop: CSVPTSGGPNNEQFF. The CDR3 DNA sequence: TGCAGCGTCCCAACTAGCGGGGGGCCGAACAATGAGCAGTTCTTC.

This clonotype was seen only once. The J gene is TRBJ2-2, the V gene TRBV12-3 or TRBV12-4, with 10 bases fitting TRBD2. The trim removed 2 bases at V and 7 bases at J, leaving 4 bases unmatched. The CDR3 extends over 15 amino acids. The CDR3 is CASSLLAGGVGELFF. The CDR3 DNA is TGTGCCAGCAGTTTATTAGCGGGAGGAGTCGGGGAGCTGTTTTTT.

This clonotype was found many times. The chain joins TRBV7-8 to TRBJ2-5, with D perhaps given as TRBD1 or TRBD2 (5 bases each). The V gene lost 5 bases and the J gene lost 5 bases, with 15 bases spanning the gap. This CDR3 spans 14 amino acids. Looked up from germline, CDR1 is SGHVS and CDR2 is FQNEAQ. CDR3 amino acids: CASSPRLGEETQYF. The CDR3 DNA sequence: TGTGCCAGCAGCCCTAGACTGGGGGAGGAGACCCAGTACTTC.

This chain connects TRBV7-6 to TRBJ2-7; D gene ambiguous. The CDR3 is 16 amino acids. Deletions cut 8 bases from V and 1 base from J, with 21 bases between. Germline assignment: CDR1 SGHVS and CDR2 FNYEAQ. The CDR3 spells CASGPRSPSASYEQYF. The CDR3 DNA reads as TGTGCCAGCGGCCCACGGTCCCCCAGCGCTTCCTACGAGCAGTACTTC.

The V and J genes are TRBV20-1 and TRBJ1-5; TRBD1 aligns across 8 bases. Losses at the gene ends were 3 bases for V and 5 bases for J; bases not matched to a gene: 6. The CDR3 runs 14 residues. In germline, CDR1 is DFQATT, CDR2 SNEGSKA (reference sequence). CDR3 region: CSASATGGYQPQHF. The CDR3 DNA follows: TGCAGTGCTAGCGCAACAGGGGGATATCAGCCCCAGCATTTT.